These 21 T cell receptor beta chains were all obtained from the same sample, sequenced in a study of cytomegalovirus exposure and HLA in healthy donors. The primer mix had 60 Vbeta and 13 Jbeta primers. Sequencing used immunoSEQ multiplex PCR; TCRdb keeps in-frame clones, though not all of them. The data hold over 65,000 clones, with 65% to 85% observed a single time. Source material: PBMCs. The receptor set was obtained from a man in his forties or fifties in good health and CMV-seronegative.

The CDR3 here is CASSLQGSSGNTIYF. CDR3 sequence (DNA): TGCGCCAGCAGCTTGCAAGGGAGCTCTGGAAACACCATATATTTT. The rearrangement links TRBV5-1 to TRBJ1-3; D uncertain. V was clipped by 1 base and J by 0 bases, with 8 bases between them. CDR3 length: 15 residues. CDR1 is SGHRS and CDR2 is YFSETQ in the germline V gene. Full variable domain (rest looked up from reference TRBV5-1 and TRBJ1-3): KAGVTQTPRYLIKTRGQQVTLSCSPISGHRSVSWYQQTPGQGLQFLFEYFSETQRNKGNFPGRFSGRQFSNSRSEMNVSTLELGDSALYLCASSLQGSSGNTIYFGEGSWLTVV.

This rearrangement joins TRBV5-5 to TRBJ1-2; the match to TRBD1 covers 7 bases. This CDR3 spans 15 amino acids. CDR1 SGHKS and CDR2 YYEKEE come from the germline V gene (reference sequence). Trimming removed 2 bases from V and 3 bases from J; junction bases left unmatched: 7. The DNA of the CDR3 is TGTGCCAGCAGCTTTACATCCGGGACAGACTATGGCTACACCTTC. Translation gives CASSFTSGTDYGYTF.

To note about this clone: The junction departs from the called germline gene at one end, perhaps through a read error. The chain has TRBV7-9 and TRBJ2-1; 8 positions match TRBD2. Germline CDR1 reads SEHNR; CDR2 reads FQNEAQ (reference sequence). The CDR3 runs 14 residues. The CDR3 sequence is CSSTLPGGINEQFF. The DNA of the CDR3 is TGTTCCAGCACCCTTCCGGGGGGGATTAATGAGCAGTTCTTC.

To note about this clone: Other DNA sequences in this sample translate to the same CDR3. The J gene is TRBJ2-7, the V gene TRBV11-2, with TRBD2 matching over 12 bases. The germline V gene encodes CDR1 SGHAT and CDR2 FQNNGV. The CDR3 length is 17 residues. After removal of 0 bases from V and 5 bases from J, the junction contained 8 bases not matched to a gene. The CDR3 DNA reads TGTGCCAGCAGCTTAGATCTTCTAGCGGGGGGGCGTAACGAGCAGTACTTC. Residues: CASSLDLLAGGRNEQYF.

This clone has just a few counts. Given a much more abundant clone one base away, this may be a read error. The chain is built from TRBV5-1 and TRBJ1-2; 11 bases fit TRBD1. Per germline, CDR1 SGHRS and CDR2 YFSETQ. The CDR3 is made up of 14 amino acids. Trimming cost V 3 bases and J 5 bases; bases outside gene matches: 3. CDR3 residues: CASSSGTGGYGYTF. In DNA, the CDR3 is TGCGCCAGCAGCTCTGGGACAGGGGGATATGGCTACACCTTC. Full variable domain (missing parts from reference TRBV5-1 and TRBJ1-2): KAGVTQTPRYLIKTRGQQVTLSCSPISGHRSVSWYQQTPGQGLQFLFEYFSETQRNKGNFPGRFSGRQFSNSRSEMNVSTLELGDSALYLCASSSGTGGYGYTFGSGTRLTVV.

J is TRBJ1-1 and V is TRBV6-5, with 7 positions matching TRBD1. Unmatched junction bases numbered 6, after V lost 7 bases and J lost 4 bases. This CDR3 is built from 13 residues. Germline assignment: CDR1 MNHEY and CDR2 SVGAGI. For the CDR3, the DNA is TGTGCCAGCAACGCCAGGGGGGCCACTGAAGCTTTCTTT. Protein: CASNARGATEAFF.

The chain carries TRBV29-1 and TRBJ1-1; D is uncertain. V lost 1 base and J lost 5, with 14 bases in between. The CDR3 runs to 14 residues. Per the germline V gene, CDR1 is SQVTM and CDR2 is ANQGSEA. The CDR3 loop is CSVEGVARSTEAFF. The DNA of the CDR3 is TGCAGCGTTGAAGGGGTCGCTAGGAGTACTGAAGCTTTCTTT.

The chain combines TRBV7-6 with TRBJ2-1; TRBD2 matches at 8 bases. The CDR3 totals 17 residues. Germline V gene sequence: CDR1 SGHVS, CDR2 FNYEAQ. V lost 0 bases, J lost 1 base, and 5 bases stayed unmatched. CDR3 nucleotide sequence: TGTGCCAGCAGCTTAGCTCTTACTAGCGGATCCTACAATGAGCAGTTCTTC. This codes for CASSLALTSGSYNEQFF.

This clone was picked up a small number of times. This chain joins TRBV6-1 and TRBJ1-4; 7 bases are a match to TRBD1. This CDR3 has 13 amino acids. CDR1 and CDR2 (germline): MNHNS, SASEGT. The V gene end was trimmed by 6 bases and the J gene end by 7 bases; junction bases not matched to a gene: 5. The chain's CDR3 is CASRRGLAEKLFF. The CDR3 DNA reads TGTGCCAGCAGAAGGGGGCTCGCTGAAAAACTGTTTTTT.

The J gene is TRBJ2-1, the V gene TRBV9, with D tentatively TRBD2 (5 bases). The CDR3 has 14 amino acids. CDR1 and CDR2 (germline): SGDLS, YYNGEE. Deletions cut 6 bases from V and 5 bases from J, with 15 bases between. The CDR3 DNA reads TGTGCCAGCAAGGGTTCCACTAGGAACAATGAGCAGTTCTTC. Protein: CASKGSTRNNEQFF.

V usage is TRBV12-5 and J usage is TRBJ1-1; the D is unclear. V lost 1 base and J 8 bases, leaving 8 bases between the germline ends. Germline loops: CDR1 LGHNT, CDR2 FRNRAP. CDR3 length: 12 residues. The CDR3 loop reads CASGLGPQEAFF. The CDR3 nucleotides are TGTGCTAGTGGTTTGGGGCCACAAGAAGCTTTCTTT.

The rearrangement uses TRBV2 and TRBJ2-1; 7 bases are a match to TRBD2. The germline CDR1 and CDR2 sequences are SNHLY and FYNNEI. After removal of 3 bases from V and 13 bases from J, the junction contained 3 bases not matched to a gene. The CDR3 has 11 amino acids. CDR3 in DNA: TGTGCCAGCAGTGAGGGGGGGTCTCAGTTCTTC. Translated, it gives CASSEGGSQFF.

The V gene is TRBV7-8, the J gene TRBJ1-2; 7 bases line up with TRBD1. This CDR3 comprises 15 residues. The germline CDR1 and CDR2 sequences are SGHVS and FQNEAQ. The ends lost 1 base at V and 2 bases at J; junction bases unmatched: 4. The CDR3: CASSLDGTDNYGYTF. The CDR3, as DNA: TGTGCCAGCAGCTTAGACGGGACAGACAACTATGGCTACACCTTC. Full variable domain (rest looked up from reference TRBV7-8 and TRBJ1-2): GAGVSQSPRYKVAKRGQDVALRCDPISGHVSLFWYQQALGQGPEFLTYFQNEAQLDKSGLPSDRFFAERPEGSVSTLKIQRTQQEDSAVYLCASSLDGTDNYGYTFGSGTRLTVV.

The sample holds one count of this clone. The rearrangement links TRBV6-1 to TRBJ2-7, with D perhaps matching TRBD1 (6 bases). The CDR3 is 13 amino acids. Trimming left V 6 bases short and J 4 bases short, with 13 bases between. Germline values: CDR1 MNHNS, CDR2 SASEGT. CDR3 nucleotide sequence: TGTGCCAGCAGCTCGGACAGAAATTACGAGCAGTACTTC. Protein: CASSSDRNYEQYF.

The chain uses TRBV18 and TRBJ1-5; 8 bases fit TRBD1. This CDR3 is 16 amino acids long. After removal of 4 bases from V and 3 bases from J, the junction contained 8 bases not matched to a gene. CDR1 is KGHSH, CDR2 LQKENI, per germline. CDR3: CASSRQGLADNQPQHF. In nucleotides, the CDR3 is TGTGCCAGCTCACGACAGGGGCTCGCAGACAATCAGCCCCAGCATTTT.

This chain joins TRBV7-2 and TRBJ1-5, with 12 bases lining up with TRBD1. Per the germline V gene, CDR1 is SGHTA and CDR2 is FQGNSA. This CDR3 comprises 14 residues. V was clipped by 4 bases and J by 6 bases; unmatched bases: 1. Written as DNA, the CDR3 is TGTGCCAGCAGCTCGGGACAGGGGGCTCAGCCCCAGCATTTT. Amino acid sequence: CASSSGQGAQPQHF.

The CDR3 loop is CATRNRGNTEAFF. For the CDR3, the DNA is TGTGCCACCCGTAACAGGGGAAACACTGAAGCTTTCTTT. This chain joins TRBV25-1 and TRBJ1-1; TRBD1 agrees at 7 bases. Per germline, CDR1 MGHDK and CDR2 SYGVNS. CDR3 size: 13 residues. Unmatched junction bases numbered 7, after V lost 10 bases and J lost 2 bases. Supplemented by reference TRBV25-1 and TRBJ1-1, the full variable domain reads EADIYQTPRYLVIGTGKKITLECSQTMGHDKMYWYQQDPGMELHLIHYSYGVNSTEKGDLSSESTVSRIRTEHFPLTLESARPSHTSQYLCATRNRGNTEAFFGQGTRLTVV.

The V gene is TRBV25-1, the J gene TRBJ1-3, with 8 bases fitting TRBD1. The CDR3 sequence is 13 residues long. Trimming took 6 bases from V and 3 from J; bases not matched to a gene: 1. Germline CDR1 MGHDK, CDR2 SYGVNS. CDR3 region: CASSRGLGNTIYF. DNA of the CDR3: TGTGCCAGCAGCAGGGGGCTTGGAAACACCATATATTTT.

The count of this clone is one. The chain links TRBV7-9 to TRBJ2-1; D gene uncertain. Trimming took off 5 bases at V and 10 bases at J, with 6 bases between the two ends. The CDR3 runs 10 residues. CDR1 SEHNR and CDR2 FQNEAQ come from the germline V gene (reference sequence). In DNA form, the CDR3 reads TGTGCCAGCAGCGCGAAAGAGCAGTTCTTC. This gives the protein CASSAKEQFF.

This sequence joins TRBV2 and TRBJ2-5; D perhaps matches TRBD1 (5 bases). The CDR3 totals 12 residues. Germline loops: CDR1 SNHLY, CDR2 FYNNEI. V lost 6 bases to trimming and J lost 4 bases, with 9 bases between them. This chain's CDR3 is CASRRQGETQYF. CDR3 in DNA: TGTGCCAGCAGAAGGCAGGGAGAGACCCAGTACTTC. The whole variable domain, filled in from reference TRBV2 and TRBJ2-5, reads EPEVTQTPSHQVTQMGQEVILRCVPISNHLYFYWYRQILGQKVEFLVSFYNNEISEKSEIFDDQFSVERPDGSNFTLKIRSTKLEDSAMYFCASRRQGETQYFGPGTRLLVL.

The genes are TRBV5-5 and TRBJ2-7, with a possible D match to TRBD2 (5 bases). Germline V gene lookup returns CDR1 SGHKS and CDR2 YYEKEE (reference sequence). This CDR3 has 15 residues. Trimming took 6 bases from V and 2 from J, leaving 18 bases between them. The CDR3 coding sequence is TGTGCCAGCACCCCACCCGGGAATCTTCCCTACGAGCAGTACTTC. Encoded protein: CASTPPGNLPYEQYF.